This TCR beta chain was identified during a study of tumor-infiltrating lymphocytes in localized non-small cell lung cancer. At the level of the study: The cohort mixed smokers and never-smokers, several histologies, and some post-neoadjuvant-chemotherapy samples.

Clones were sequenced by immunoSEQ multiplex PCR, and TCRdb holds only the in-frame ones, with some missing. The sample contains over 5,500 clones, about 80% of which appear only once. This clone was detected only once. Germline CDR1 MGHRA, CDR2 YSYEKL. CDR3 length equals 17 residues. Trimming cost V 2 bases and J 4 bases; bases outside gene matches: 6. This TCR was sampled from a human donor with non-small cell lung cancer. Source material: uninvolved lung tissue not adjacent to the tumor. This chain links TRBV4-1 with TRBJ2-1; 12 positions agree with TRBD2. The CDR3 region is CASSQRGLAGEYNEQFF. The CDR3 DNA reads as TGCGCCAGCAGCCAAAGGGGACTAGCGGGCGAATACAATGAGCAGTTCTTC.